The 10 T cell receptor beta chains below all came from one sample that was sequenced in a study of blood T cell repertoires in COVID-19. Assay used: immunoSEQ multiplex PCR; TCRdb lists only in-frame clones, some missing. The sample consists of roughly 130,000 clones, around 79% of them appearing once. Material: peripheral blood. The receptors were gathered from a woman in her seventies with COVID-19, enrolled during active disease.

V and J are TRBV28 and TRBJ1-6; D remains ambiguous. This CDR3 has 15 residues. Between the trimmed V and J ends, which lost 7 bases and 5 bases, there was a span of 15 bases. Germline CDR1 MDHEN, CDR2 SYDVKM. CDR3 protein: CASNREGKDNSPLHF. For the CDR3, the DNA is TGTGCCAGCAACCGTGAGGGAAAAGATAATTCACCCCTCCACTTT.

The count of this clone is one. This chain connects TRBV3-1 (or the pseudogene TRBV3-2) to TRBJ2-7; TRBD1 aligns across 7 bases. V lost 4 bases, J lost 3 bases, and 9 bases stayed unmatched. This CDR3 comprises 15 residues. Germline V CDR1 and CDR2: LGHDT, YNNKEL (reference sequence). The CDR3 bases are TGTGCCAGCAGCCTATCACAGGGGCCTAACTACGAGCAGTACTTC. It yields the protein CASSLSQGPNYEQYF.

V usage is TRBV28 and J usage is TRBJ2-1; TRBD1 agrees at 11 bases. Trimming took 5 bases from V and 6 from J; bases not matched to a gene: 12. This CDR3 contains 17 residues. Germline CDR1 MDHEN, CDR2 SYDVKM. CDR3: CASSPRDRGKLSNEQFF. In DNA form, the CDR3 reads TGTGCCAGCAGTCCCAGGGACAGGGGGAAGTTGAGCAATGAGCAGTTCTTC. Full variable domain (missing parts from reference TRBV28 and TRBJ2-1): DVKVTQSSRYLVKRTGEKVFLECVQDMDHENMFWYRQDPGLGLRLIYFSYDVKMKEKGDIPEGYSVSREKKERFSLILESASTNQTSMYLCASSPRDRGKLSNEQFFGPGTRLTVL.

The V call is TRBV28, the J call TRBJ1-6, with D possibly matching TRBD1 (6 bases). The CDR3 covers 15 residues. V lost 2 bases, J lost 8 bases, and 13 bases lay in between. CDR1 and CDR2 (germline): MDHEN, SYDVKM. The CDR3 protein is CASSLGGGRDSPLHF. CDR3 nucleotide sequence: TGTGCCAGCAGTTTAGGAGGGGGGAGGGATTCACCCCTCCACTTT.

The chain carries TRBV14 and TRBJ2-3, with TRBD2 identical over 7 bases. The J segment lost 3 bases and the V segment lost 4 bases, leaving 7 bases of the junction unmatched. This CDR3 region has 15 residues. The V gene's germline CDR1 is SGHDN and CDR2 FVKESK. The CDR3 reads CASSRGGLGTDTQYF. The CDR3 DNA reads as TGTGCCAGCAGCCGCGGGGGTTTAGGTACAGATACGCAGTATTTT.

This clone has just one count. V usage is TRBV11-3 and J usage is TRBJ2-1; tentatively, D is TRBD1 (6 bases). V lost 5 bases, J lost 6 bases, and 17 bases lay in between. There are 15 residues in the CDR3. Germline CDR1 is SGHNT and CDR2 is YENEEA. The DNA of the CDR3 is TGTGCCAGCAGCGATGAGGGTCTAGGGGGCAATGAGCAGTTCTTC. Translating gives CASSDEGLGGNEQFF.

This chain links TRBV12-3 or TRBV12-4 with TRBJ1-2, with TRBD1 as a possible D gene (5 bases). There are 12 residues in the CDR3. Between the trimmed V and J ends, which lost 1 base and 7 bases, there was a span of 7 bases. The CDR3 DNA follows: TGTGCCAGCAGTTTAGGCGGGACTGGCTACACCTTC. Encoded protein: CASSLGGTGYTF.

This chain links TRBV24-1 with TRBJ1-1; D gene unclear. Trimming removed 6 bases from V and 2 bases from J, with 9 bases in between. CDR1 and CDR2 (germline): KGHDR, SFDVKD. The CDR3 totals 13 residues. Here the CDR3 DNA reads TGTGCCACCAGTCGGGAACACAACACTGAAGCTTTCTTT. Translated: CATSREHNTEAFF.

This clone appeared a few times. V is TRBV4-2 and J is TRBJ2-7; perhaps TRBD1 as D (6 bases). V lost 3 bases and J lost 2, with 17 bases in between. Germline CDR1 is LGHNA and CDR2 is YNFKEQ. The CDR3 length is 16 residues. The CDR3 nucleotides read TGTGCCAGCAGCCAGGCAACAGGGTCCCTCACCTACGAGCAGTACTTC. Residues: CASSQATGSLTYEQYF.

This sequence joins TRBV5-1 and TRBJ1-2; 9 bases align to TRBD1. Losses at the gene ends were 0 bases for V and 4 bases for J; bases not matched to a gene: 4. The CDR3 has 15 residues. Per the germline V gene, CDR1 is SGHRS and CDR2 is YFSETQ. The CDR3 nucleotides are TGCGCCAGCAGCTTGGCTCCGGGACAGGGCTATGGCTACACCTTC. The encoded protein is CASSLAPGQGYGYTF.